This T cell receptor beta chain is from a study of PD-1 blockade in classical Hodgkin lymphoma. Study-wide points: By cycle point C4D1, TCR diversity had risen significantly in CD4+ cells (but not CD8+ cells). Factors driving the repertoire differences, possibly disease activity or prior therapy, remain undefined.

No patient escaped relapse after autologous stem cell transplantation, and brentuximab vedotin exposure varied. Patients had relapsed/refractory classical Hodgkin lymphoma with complete response, partial response or progressive disease as best response. Details on this clone: The antigen remains undetermined.

Some clones are missing from TCRdb's copy, which holds only in-frame ones; the method was immunoSEQ multiplex PCR. The sample shows over 50,000 clones, approximately 84% of them seen only once. This clonotype was sampled from a human donor with classical Hodgkin lymphoma. Here the sequenced sample was peripheral blood mononuclear cells (PBMCs), taken at baseline.

For the CDR3, the DNA is TGTGCCAGCATTCAAGGACAGGGGCCGTACGAGCAGTACTTC. This codes for CASIQGQGPYEQYF. The J gene is TRBJ2-7, the V gene TRBV6-5; 9 nucleotides align to TRBD1. This CDR3 region has 14 residues. Germline V gives CDR1 MNHEY, CDR2 SVGAGI. V lost 7 bases and J lost 4; bases outside the gene matches: 8.